This T cell receptor (beta chain) was profiled in a study of CD8+ T cells in alopecia areata. Whole-study context: Those treated were given oral tofacitinib at 5 to 10 mg twice daily.

Treatment described: oral pan-JAK inhibitor, 5-10 mg twice daily. From alopecia areata patients, lesional scalp punch biopsies and peripheral blood were collected. On this clone: Different DNA sequences within this sample yield the same CDR3.

Sequencing used cDNA as its template, made by extracting RNA and reverse transcribing it. The protocol was immunoSEQ multiplex PCR, while the TCRdb copy is restricted to in-frame clones and leaves out a portion. The table lists hundreds of thousands of clones, 60% of them singletons. Trimming took 0 bases from V and 2 from J, leaving 5 bases between them. The CDR3 extends over 13 amino acids. CDR1 SGDLS and CDR2 YYNGEE come from the germline V gene. Sequences were derived from CD4+ T cells sorted from blood, sampled at week 52, from a patient treated with tofacitinib. The clonotype originates from a human donor with alopecia areata. The chain is built from TRBV9 and TRBJ2-5; D unclear. This CDR3 reads CASSVGRQETQYF. The DNA of the CDR3 is TGTGCCAGCAGCGTAGGCAGGCAAGAGACCCAGTACTTC.